Presented here are 22 T cell receptor beta chains from one specimen sequenced in a study of regulatory T cells in long-lasting Graves disease. Time point described: persistent/refractory GD, antithyroid drugs over 5 years with positive TRAb. Construction of the TCR library relied on RNA isolated from PBMCs. iRepertoire HTBI primers and Arm-PCR of CDR3 regions built TCR beta libraries. MiXCR was run by TCRdb on the multiplex PCR reads, yielding one entry per CDR3 protein. The sample shows 450,000 or so distinct CDR3 sequences, about 22% of them seen only once. Sequencing used peripheral blood mononuclear cells (PBMCs), obtained when the disease was refractory, from a patient treated with antithyroid drugs. These receptors were obtained from a female donor with Graves disease.

For this clonotype: One junction end disagrees with the germline gene, perhaps due to a read error. This chain joins TRBV4-2 and TRBJ2-3, with D maybe TRBD2 (6 bases). Germline loops: CDR1 LGHNA, CDR2 YNFKEQ. This CDR3 spans 14 amino acids. Here the CDR3 reads CSSSQPGASDTQYF. As DNA, the CDR3 is TGTTCCAGCAGCCAACCGGGAGCGTCAGATACGCAGTATTTT.

As for this clonotype: A much larger clone is a single base away; this may be a read error. The V gene is TRBV7-8, the J gene TRBJ2-7; unclear D gene. The germline CDR1 and CDR2 sequences are SGHVS and FQNEAQ. This CDR3 has 15 amino acids. CDR3 sequence (DNA): TGTGCCGGCAGCTTAGTTATTAGTAATACCTACGAGCAGTACTTC. Amino acid sequence: CAGSLVISNTYEQYF.

The sample holds many counts of this clonotype. The rearrangement links TRBV28 to TRBJ1-6, with 9 bases matching TRBD1. The germline V gene has CDR1 MDHEN and CDR2 SYDVKM. This CDR3 comprises 15 residues. J gave up 6 bases and V 5 bases, and 5 bases lay outside the gene matches. The CDR3 DNA reads as TGTGCCAGCAGTGCGGGACAGGGTGGTAATTCACCCCTCCACTTT. Amino acids: CASSAGQGGNSPLHF. Supplemented by reference TRBV28 and TRBJ1-6, the full variable domain reads DVKVTQSSRYLVKRTGEKVFLECVQDMDHENMFWYRQDPGLGLRLIYFSYDVKMKEKGDIPEGYSVSREKKERFSLILESASTNQTSMYLCASSAGQGGNSPLHFGNGTRLTVT.

This clonotype has more than one count but fewer than ten. The genes are TRBV18 and TRBJ1-2; D not certain. The CDR3 is 15 amino acids. Trimming removed 3 bases from V and 0 bases from J, with 11 bases in between. The germline gives CDR1 KGHSH, CDR2 LQKENI. This chain's CDR3 is CASSPVIDANYGYTF. In nucleotides, the CDR3 is TGTGCCAGCTCACCCGTGATAGACGCTAACTATGGCTACACCTTC.

This chain joins TRBV15 and TRBJ2-1; possibly TRBD2 for D (6 bases). V dropped 7 bases and J dropped 0 bases, with 16 bases sitting between them. The germline V gene encodes CDR1 LNHNV and CDR2 YYDKDF (reference sequence). This CDR3 has 16 amino acids. CDR3 sequence (DNA): TGTGCCACCAACCTCGGGACTTTTCGCTCCTACAATGAGCAGTTCTTC. Translation: CATNLGTFRSYNEQFF.

This rearrangement joins TRBV7-9 to TRBJ2-3, with D hard to call. CDR1 is SEHNR, CDR2 FQNEAQ, per germline (reference sequence). With 5 bases removed from V and 2 bases from J, the gap between germline ends came to 5 bases. This CDR3 has 12 amino acids. The DNA of the CDR3 is TGTGCCAGCAGCACCCACACAGATACGCAGTATTTT. Its translation: CASSTHTDTQYF. Supplemented by reference TRBV7-9 and TRBJ2-3, the full variable domain reads DTGVSQNPRHKITKRGQNVTFRCDPISEHNRLYWYRQTLGQGPEFLTYFQNEAQLEKSRLLSDRFSAERPKGSFSTLEIQRTEQGDSAMYLCASSTHTDTQYFGPGTRLTVL.

This clonotype has at least ten counts. The rearrangement links TRBV28 to TRBJ1-2; D not certain. V lost 8 bases and J lost 3, with 10 bases in between. The CDR3 has 12 amino acids. Germline V gene lookup returns CDR1 MDHEN and CDR2 SYDVKM. The CDR3, as DNA: TGTGCCAGCTTGAGGGAGGACTATGGCTACACCTTC. Translating gives CASLREDYGYTF.

V and J are TRBV12-3 or TRBV12-4 and TRBJ1-1; a weak D match, TRBD1 (6 bases). The CDR3 sequence is 15 residues long. V lost 6 bases, J lost 3 bases, and 17 bases lay in between. The CDR3 here is CASSVVGGADTEAFF. The CDR3 nucleotides are TGTGCCAGCAGCGTCGTAGGGGGGGCGGACACTGAAGCTTTCTTT.

Concerning this clonotype itself: A much larger clonotype is one base distant, so this may be a read error. This sequence joins TRBV6-2 or TRBV6-3 and TRBJ2-7, with 14 bases that match TRBD2. This CDR3 region has 15 residues. The germline V gene encodes CDR1 MNHEY and CDR2 SVGEGT. V trimming: 6 bases; J trimming: 2 bases; junction bases outside the gene matches: 3. CDR3 nucleotide sequence: TGTGCCAGCAGGGGGACTAGCGGGGGACCCTACGAGCAGTACTTC. Protein: CASRGTSGGPYEQYF.

This sequence joins TRBV3-1 and TRBJ1-1; D possibly corresponds to TRBD1 (5 bases). V was shortened by 7 bases and J by 4 bases, with 16 bases between the two germline ends. CDR3 length equals 14 residues. Germline CDR1 LGHDT, CDR2 YNNKEL (reference sequence). CDR3 coding DNA: TGTGCCAGCACCCTCCAGGGTTCGGGCACTGAAGCTTTCTTT. Its translation is CASTLQGSGTEAFF.

The chain uses TRBV11-2 and TRBJ1-1; D remains ambiguous. Trimming left V 8 bases short and J 1 base short, with 8 bases between. This CDR3 is built from 12 residues. The V gene's germline CDR1 is SGHAT and CDR2 FQNNGV. The CDR3: CASLETNTEAFF. The DNA for the CDR3 is TGTGCCAGCCTCGAAACGAACACTGAAGCTTTCTTT. The full variable domain, its missing parts supplied by reference TRBV11-2 and TRBJ1-1, is EAGVAQSPRYKIIEKRQSVAFWCNPISGHATLYWYQQILGQGPKLLIQFQNNGVVDDSQLPKDRFSAERLKGVDSTLKIQPAKLEDSAVYLCASLETNTEAFFGQGTRLTVV.

This clonotype was observed a few times. The chain links TRBV19 to TRBJ1-1, with a weak D call TRBD1 (5 bases). Germline V gene sequence: CDR1 LNHDA, CDR2 SQIVND (reference sequence). V lost 3 bases and J lost 0, with 8 bases in between. The CDR3 is 14 amino acids. The CDR3 nucleotides are TGTGCCAGTAGTATGGGGGACCTGAACACTGAAGCTTTCTTT. The encoded protein is CASSMGDLNTEAFF.

This clonotype was seen ten or more times. In DNA form, the CDR3 reads TGTGCCAGCAGGTTGAGCGGGGGGGGCTACGAGCAGTACTTC. It specifies CASRLSGGGYEQYF. V and J are TRBV6-1 and TRBJ2-7, with TRBD2 matching 10 bases. After removal of 6 bases from V and 3 bases from J, the junction contained 5 bases not matched to a gene. Germline values: CDR1 MNHNS, CDR2 SASEGT. This CDR3 is built from 14 residues.

The chain is built from TRBV5-1 and TRBJ2-7, with TRBD2 as a possible D gene (7 bases). Deletions cut 7 bases from V and 5 bases from J, with 16 bases between. This CDR3 contains 13 residues. In germline, CDR1 is SGHRS, CDR2 YFSETQ. CDR3 amino acids: CASAIGGADEQYF. The CDR3 DNA is TGCGCCAGCGCAATAGGGGGGGCCGACGAGCAGTACTTC.

This chain uses TRBV5-4 with TRBJ1-5; D is undetermined. CDR3 length equals 13 residues. V shed 3 bases and J shed 5 bases, with 9 bases lying between them. Germline values: CDR1 SGHNT, CDR2 YYREEE (reference sequence). The CDR3 region is CASSSQPDQPQHF. DNA of the CDR3: TGTGCCAGCAGCTCGCAGCCCGATCAGCCCCAGCATTTT. The entire variable domain, with the rest obtained from reference TRBV5-4 and TRBJ1-5, is as follows: ETGVTQSPTHLIKTRGQQVTLRCSSQSGHNTVSWYQQALGQGPQFIFQYYREEENGRGNFPPRFSGLQFPNYSSELNVNALELDDSALYLCASSSQPDQPQHFGDGTRLSIL.

This clonotype was detected a few times. The V gene is TRBV9, the J gene TRBJ1-1; D gene ambiguous. Trimming cost V 3 bases and J 11 bases, with 17 bases left between them. The germline V gene has CDR1 SGDLS and CDR2 YYNGEE. This CDR3 comprises 13 residues. The CDR3 DNA reads as TGTGCCAGCAGCGGGAGTGGGTTGTTGGGGGCTTTCTTT. Protein: CASSGSGLLGAFF.

This clonotype was seen many times. The chain has TRBV12-3 or TRBV12-4 and TRBJ1-4, with D possibly being TRBD1 (5 bases). The length of the CDR3 is 14 residues. With 2 bases removed from V and 6 bases from J, the gap between germline ends came to 10 bases. The DNA for the CDR3 is TGTGCCAGCAGTTTAAGGGACGGCCATGAAAAACTGTTTTTT. Residues: CASSLRDGHEKLFF.

There are many counts of this clonotype. The genes are TRBV20-1 and TRBJ2-7; D is uncertain. Germline V lookup: CDR1 DFQATT, CDR2 SNEGSKA (reference sequence). The CDR3 sequence is 11 residues long. Trimming shortened V by 5 bases and J by 3 bases, and 8 bases separated the two germline ends. CDR3 nucleotides: TGCAGTGCTGACTCCAGCTACGAGCAGTACTTC. This translates into CSADSSYEQYF.

This clonotype was counted at least ten times. J is TRBJ1-1 and V is TRBV6-1; 8 bases are a match to TRBD1. The CDR3 length is 14 residues. Unmatched junction bases numbered 4, after V lost 6 bases and J lost 1 base. CDR1 and CDR2 (germline): MNHNS, SASEGT. The CDR3, as DNA: TGTGCCAGCAGCTCAGGGGGCGCGAACACTGAAGCTTTCTTT. It is translated as CASSSGGANTEAFF.

This clonotype was recorded many times. The chain recombines TRBV2 with TRBJ2-5; 12 nucleotides line up with TRBD2. The CDR3 covers 15 residues. The trim removed 5 bases at V and 1 base at J, leaving 2 bases unmatched. Per germline, CDR1 SNHLY and CDR2 FYNNEI. The CDR3 here is CASSSTSGSQETQYF. CDR3 DNA: TGTGCCAGCAGTTCGACTAGCGGGAGCCAAGAGACCCAGTACTTC.

This clonotype was counted only a few times. The chain links TRBV12-3 or TRBV12-4 to TRBJ1-2, with D perhaps matching TRBD1 (5 bases). This CDR3 has 12 residues. The V gene lost 5 bases and the J gene lost 5 bases, with 9 bases spanning the gap. CDR3 in DNA: TGTGCCAGCAGTCCACAGGCTTATGGCTACACCTTC. Translating it yields CASSPQAYGYTF.

This clonotype was counted many times. J is TRBJ1-6 and V is TRBV27; D is possibly TRBD1 (5 bases). There are 13 residues in the CDR3. V shed 6 bases and J shed 13 bases, with 16 bases lying between them. Per germline, CDR1 MNHEY and CDR2 SMNVEV (reference sequence). This CDR3 is CASSPQGGLPLHF. As DNA, the CDR3 is TGTGCCAGCAGCCCGCAGGGAGGCCTCCCCCTCCACTTT.